A selection of T cell receptor beta chains follows, all from one sample in a study of T cell responses to AZD1222 COVID-19 vaccine. The method was immunoSEQ multiplex PCR; TCRdb's version includes in-frame clones alone and lacks a portion of them. The sample holds roughly 49,000 clones, roughly three quarters seen once. This specimen was peripheral blood, taken on day 0 of MenACWY control vaccination. The receptors were sampled from an adult in good health. The CDR3 runs from the conserved cysteine through the conserved F or W. D genes are given only for firm matches. Not all rows give a size; the values are once, few, many and, for expanded clones, a class.

length,V,size,D,J,CDR3,DNA
14,TRBV13,.,.,TRBJ1-1,CASSLGRRNTEAFF,TGTGCCAGCAGCTTAGGCCGCAGGAACACTGAAGCTTTCTTT
15,TRBV4-1,.,.,TRBJ1-2,CASSQVQTANYGYTF,TGCGCCAGCAGCCAAGTACAGACAGCTAACTATGGCTACACCTTC
11,TRBV6-5,.,.,TRBJ2-1,CASSLANEQFF,TGTGCCAGCAGTTTGGCTAATGAGCAGTTCTTC
13,TRBV2,.,TRBD1,TRBJ2-1,CAVSGQGVSEQFF,TGTGCCGTATCCGGACAGGGGGTCAGTGAGCAGTTCTTC
15,TRBV7-2,few,TRBD1,TRBJ2-7,CASSIHTGGGYEQYF,TGTGCCAGCAGCATTCATACAGGGGGCGGCTACGAGCAGTACTTC
15,TRBV15,.,.,TRBJ2-5,CATSREGGPRETQYF,TGTGCCACCAGCAGAGAGGGGGGTCCGCGCGAGACCCAGTACTTC
13,TRBV30,.,.,TRBJ2-6,CAWRGAGANVLTF,TGTGCCTGGAGGGGGGCTGGGGCCAACGTCCTGACTTTC
15,TRBV29-1,few,TRBD2,TRBJ2-1,CSVRLAGAPYNEQFF,TGCAGCGTTCGGCTAGCGGGAGCCCCCTACAATGAGCAGTTCTTC
15,TRBV6-4,.,TRBD2,TRBJ2-1,CASSDSSGGANEQFF,TGTGCCAGCAGTGACTCTAGCGGGGGGGCCAATGAGCAGTTCTTC
14,TRBV30,.,TRBD2,TRBJ2-5,CAWSRGTSRGTQYF,TGTGCCTGGAGTCGCGGGACTAGCCGGGGGACCCAGTACTTC
15,TRBV4-1,.,.,TRBJ2-7,CASSQELAMGYEQYF,TGCGCCAGCAGCCAAGAACTAGCTATGGGATACGAGCAGTACTTC
16,TRBV7-9,.,TRBD1,TRBJ2-1,CASSRAGTGIYNEQFF,TGTGCCAGCAGCCGGGCCGGGACAGGGATCTACAATGAGCAGTTCTTC
15,TRBV9,.,TRBD1,TRBJ1-2,CASSVVDRGDIGYTF,TGTGCCAGCAGCGTAGTGGACAGGGGCGATATTGGCTACACCTTC
15,TRBV5-1,few,TRBD1,TRBJ1-6,CASSTGTANNSPLHF,TGCGCCAGCAGTACAGGGACAGCCAATAATTCACCCCTCCACTTT
15,TRBV19,.,.,TRBJ1-5,CASSDYSYSNQPQHF,TGTGCCAGTAGTGATTACAGTTATAGCAATCAGCCCCAGCATTTT
15,TRBV28,.,.,TRBJ1-4,CASSSPGQGSYKLFF,TGTGCCAGCAGTTCCCCCGGGCAGGGAAGTTACAAACTGTTTTTT
13,TRBV28,.,.,TRBJ1-2,CASSLRPPVGYTF,TGTGCCAGCAGTCTAAGACCCCCGGTTGGCTACACCTTC
13,TRBV30,.,.,TRBJ1-2,CAWATGALYGYTF,TGTGCCTGGGCGACGGGGGCTCTCTATGGCTACACCTTC
14,TRBV7-2,.,.,TRBJ2-1,CASTLAAGGFEQFF,TGTGCCAGCACCCTAGCGGCAGGGGGCTTTGAGCAGTTCTTC
13,TRBV4-1,.,.,TRBJ1-2,CASSQQLNYGYTF,TGCGCCAGCAGCCAACAGCTAAACTATGGCTACACCTTC
14,TRBV5-6,.,.,TRBJ2-7,CASSYDRAHYEQYF,TGTGCCAGCAGTTATGACCGGGCGCACTACGAGCAGTACTTC
13,TRBV19,.,.,TRBJ2-1,CAIARQHYNEQFF,TGTGCCATAGCCAGGCAGCACTACAATGAGCAGTTCTTC
15,TRBV4-1,.,.,TRBJ1-4,CASSQVSGVYEKLFF,TGCGCCAGCAGCCAAGTGAGTGGTGTGTACGAAAAACTGTTTTTT
17,TRBV21-1,.,.,TRBJ2-1,CASSKSSGRPGYNEQFF,TGTGCCAGCAGCAAATCTAGCGGGAGGCCGGGTTACAATGAGCAGTTCTTC
17,TRBV15,.,.,TRBJ2-1,CATSRGPITNTNNEQFF,TGTGCCACCAGCAGGGGCCCGATCACCAACACCAACAATGAGCAGTTCTTC
12,TRBV3-1/TRBV3-2,.,.,TRBJ2-1,CASSLGGHEQFF,TGTGCCAGCAGCCTCGGTGGCCATGAGCAGTTCTTC
18,TRBV14,.,TRBD2,TRBJ2-5,CASSQGTGLAGFKETQYF,TGTGCCAGCAGCCAAGGGACGGGACTAGCGGGGTTTAAAGAGACCCAGTACTTC
13,TRBV7-6,.,.,TRBJ1-5,CASSPRGDQPQHF,TGTGCCAGCAGCCCCCGGGGAGATCAGCCCCAGCATTTT
14,TRBV6-6,.,.,TRBJ2-3,CASSYSIQGDTQYF,TGTGCCAGCAGTTACTCGATCCAGGGGGATACGCAGTATTTT
15,TRBV19,.,.,TRBJ2-3,CASSIATGRTDTQYF,TGTGCCAGTAGTATAGCCACAGGGCGGACAGATACGCAGTATTTT
16,TRBV21-1,.,.,TRBJ2-2,CASSYRGGTNTGELFF,TGTGCCAGCAGCTACCGGGGGGGGACGAACACCGGGGAGCTGTTTTTT
14,TRBV7-2,.,TRBD1,TRBJ1-6,CASSRTGIMSPLHF,TGTGCCAGCAGCCGGACAGGGATCATGTCACCCCTCCACTTT
11,TRBV6-5,.,.,TRBJ1-1,CASRRQSEAFF,TGTGCCAGCAGGAGACAGAGTGAAGCTTTCTTT
14,TRBV19,.,.,TRBJ1-4,CASSIKAEGAPLFF,TGTGCCAGTAGTATAAAAGCAGAGGGCGCCCCCCTGTTTTTT
14,TRBV28,.,.,TRBJ1-1,CASSSRGGVTEAFF,TGTGCCAGCAGTTCCCGGGGGGGGGTCACTGAAGCTTTCTTT
16,TRBV27,.,TRBD1,TRBJ2-7,CASSLLPTGGLYEQYF,TGTGCCAGCAGCTTACTTCCTACAGGGGGCCTCTACGAGCAGTACTTC
15,TRBV28,.,TRBD2,TRBJ2-3,CASSGLAGDTDTQYF,TGTGCCAGCAGTGGCCTAGCGGGGGACACAGATACGCAGTATTTT
15,TRBV13,once,TRBD1,TRBJ1-4,CASSLKTGGIEKLFF,TGTGCCAGCAGCCTTAAGACAGGGGGTATTGAAAAACTGTTTTTT